This T cell receptor beta chain was recovered during a study of CD4+ T cells in melanoma. Study-level results: Neoantigen-specific CD4+ T cells in melanoma reportedly had diverse differentiation states.

Data came from immunoSEQ multiplex PCR; TCRdb stores just in-frame clones and leaves some out. Of 50,000 to 60,000 clones listed, 60% to 80% are singletons. This clone has a single count. Its antigen is currently unknown. Deletions cut 6 bases from V and 0 bases from J, with 9 bases between. This CDR3 region has 14 residues. The germline gives CDR1 SNHLY, CDR2 FYNNEI. This sequence originates from a human donor with melanoma. The specimen sequenced was tumor tissue. The chain couples TRBV2 to TRBJ2-1, with D uncertain. The DNA for the CDR3 is TGTGCCAGCAGGTGGACGGTCTCCTACAATGAGCAGTTCTTC. Translating it yields CASRWTVSYNEQFF.